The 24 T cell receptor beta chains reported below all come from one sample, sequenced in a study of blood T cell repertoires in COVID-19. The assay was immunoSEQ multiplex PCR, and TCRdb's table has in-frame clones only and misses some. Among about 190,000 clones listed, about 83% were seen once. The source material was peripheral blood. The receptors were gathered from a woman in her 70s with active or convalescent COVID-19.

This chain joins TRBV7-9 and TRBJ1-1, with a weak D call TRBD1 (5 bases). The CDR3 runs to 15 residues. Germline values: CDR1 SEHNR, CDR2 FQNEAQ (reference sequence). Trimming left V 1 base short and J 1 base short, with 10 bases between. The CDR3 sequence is CASSLVRGGNTEAFF. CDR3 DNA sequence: TGTGCCAGCAGCTTAGTAAGGGGCGGGAACACTGAAGCTTTCTTT.

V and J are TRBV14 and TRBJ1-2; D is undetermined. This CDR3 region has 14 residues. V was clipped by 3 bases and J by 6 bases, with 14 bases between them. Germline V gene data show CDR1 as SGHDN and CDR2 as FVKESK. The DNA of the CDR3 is TGTGCCAGCAGCCAGGAAGAGGGTTATAATGGCTACACCTTC. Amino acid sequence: CASSQEEGYNGYTF.

CDR3 sequence: CASSSTTSTGELFF. The CDR3 DNA is TGCGCCAGCAGCTCCACGACTAGTACCGGGGAGCTGTTTTTT. The V call is TRBV5-1, the J call TRBJ2-2, with D tentatively TRBD2 (6 bases). The germline gives CDR1 SGHRS, CDR2 YFSETQ. The V and J ends lost 3 bases and 5 bases respectively, with 11 bases between them. The CDR3 totals 14 residues.

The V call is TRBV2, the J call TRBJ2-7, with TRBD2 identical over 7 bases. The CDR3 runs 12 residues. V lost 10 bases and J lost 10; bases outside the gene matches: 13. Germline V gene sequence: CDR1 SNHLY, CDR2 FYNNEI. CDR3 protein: CATNRDYTEQYF. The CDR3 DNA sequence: TGTGCCACCAATAGGGACTACACCGAACAGTACTTC.

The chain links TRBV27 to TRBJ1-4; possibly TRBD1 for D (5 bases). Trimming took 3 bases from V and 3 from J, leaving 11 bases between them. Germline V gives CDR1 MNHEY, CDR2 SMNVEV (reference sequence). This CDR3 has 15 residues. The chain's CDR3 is CASSFGGVANEKLFF. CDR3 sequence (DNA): TGTGCCAGCAGTTTCGGAGGGGTAGCTAATGAAAAACTGTTTTTT.

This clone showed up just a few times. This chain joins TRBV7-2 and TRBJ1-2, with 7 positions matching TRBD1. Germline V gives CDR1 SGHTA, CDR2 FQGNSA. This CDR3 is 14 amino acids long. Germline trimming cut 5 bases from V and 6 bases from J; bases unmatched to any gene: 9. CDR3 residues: CASSPGDRVDGYTF. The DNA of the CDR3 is TGTGCCAGCAGCCCGGGCGACAGGGTGGATGGCTACACCTTC.

The CDR3 loop reads CASSLERDITDTQYF. CDR3 DNA: TGTGCCAGCAGCTTGGAGAGGGATATCACAGATACGCAGTATTTT. The V and J genes are TRBV5-4 and TRBJ2-3; tentative D call: TRBD2 (5 bases). Trimming removed 0 bases from V and 2 bases from J, with 10 bases in between. The CDR3 extends over 15 amino acids. The V gene's germline CDR1 is SGHNT and CDR2 YYREEE (reference sequence).

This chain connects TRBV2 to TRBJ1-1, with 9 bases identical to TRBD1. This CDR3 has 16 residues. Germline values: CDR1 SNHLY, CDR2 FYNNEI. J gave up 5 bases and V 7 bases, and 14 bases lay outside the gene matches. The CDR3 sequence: CASTLQGARGLTEAFF. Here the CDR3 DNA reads TGTGCCAGCACTCTACAGGGGGCGAGAGGATTGACTGAAGCTTTCTTT.

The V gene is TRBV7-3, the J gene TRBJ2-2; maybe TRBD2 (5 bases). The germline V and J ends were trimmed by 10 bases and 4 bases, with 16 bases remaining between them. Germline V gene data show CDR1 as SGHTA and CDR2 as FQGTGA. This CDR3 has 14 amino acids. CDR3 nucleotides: TGTGCCACTGCGACTGGGAGAACCACCGGGGAGCTGTTTTTT. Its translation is CATATGRTTGELFF.

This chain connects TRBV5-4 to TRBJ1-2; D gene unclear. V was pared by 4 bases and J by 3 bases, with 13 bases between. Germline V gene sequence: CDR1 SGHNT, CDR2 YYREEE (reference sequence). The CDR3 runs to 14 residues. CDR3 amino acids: CASSPDLLDYGYTF. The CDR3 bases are TGTGCCAGCAGCCCCGATTTACTGGACTATGGCTACACCTTC.

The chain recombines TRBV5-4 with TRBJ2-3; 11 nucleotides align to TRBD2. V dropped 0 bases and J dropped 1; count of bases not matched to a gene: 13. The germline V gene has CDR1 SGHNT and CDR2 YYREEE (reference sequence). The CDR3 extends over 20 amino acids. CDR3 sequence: CASSLGFRTSGSPGTDTQYF. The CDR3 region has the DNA TGTGCCAGCAGCTTGGGGTTTAGGACTAGCGGGTCCCCTGGCACAGATACGCAGTATTTT.

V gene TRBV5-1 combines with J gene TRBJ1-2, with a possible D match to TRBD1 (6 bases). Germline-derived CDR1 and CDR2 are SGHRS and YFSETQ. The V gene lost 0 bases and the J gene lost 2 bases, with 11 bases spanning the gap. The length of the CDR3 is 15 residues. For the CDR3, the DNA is TGCGCCAGCAGCTTGGTGGGGGGGCGGAACTATGGCTACACCTTC. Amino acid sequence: CASSLVGGRNYGYTF. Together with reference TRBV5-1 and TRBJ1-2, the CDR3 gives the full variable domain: KAGVTQTPRYLIKTRGQQVTLSCSPISGHRSVSWYQQTPGQGLQFLFEYFSETQRNKGNFPGRFSGRQFSNSRSEMNVSTLELGDSALYLCASSLVGGRNYGYTFGSGTRLTVV.

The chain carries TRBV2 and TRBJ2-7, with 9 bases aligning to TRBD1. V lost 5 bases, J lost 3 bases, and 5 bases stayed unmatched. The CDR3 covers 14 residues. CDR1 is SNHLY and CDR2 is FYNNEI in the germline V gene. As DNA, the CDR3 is TGTGCCAGCAGTTTTAGGACAGGGGACTACGAGCAGTACTTC. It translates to CASSFRTGDYEQYF.

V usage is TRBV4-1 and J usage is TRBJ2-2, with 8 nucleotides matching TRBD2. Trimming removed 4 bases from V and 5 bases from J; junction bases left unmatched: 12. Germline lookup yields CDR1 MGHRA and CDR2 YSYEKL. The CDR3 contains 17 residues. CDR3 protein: CASSPTSGSWGTGELFF. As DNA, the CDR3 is TGCGCCAGCAGCCCGACGAGCGGGAGTTGGGGAACCGGGGAGCTGTTTTTT.

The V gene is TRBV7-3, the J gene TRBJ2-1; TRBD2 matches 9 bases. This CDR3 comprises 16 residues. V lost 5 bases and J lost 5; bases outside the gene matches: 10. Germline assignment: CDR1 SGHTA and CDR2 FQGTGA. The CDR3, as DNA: TGTGCCAGCAGCCAGAGTAGCGGGAGTATAAACAATGAGCAGTTCTTC. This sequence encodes CASSQSSGSINNEQFF.

The chain's CDR3 is CASSEFSGRWNEQFF. The CDR3 DNA reads TGTGCCAGCAGTGAGTTTAGCGGGAGGTGGAATGAGCAGTTCTTC. This chain links TRBV2 with TRBJ2-1; 10 bases align to TRBD2. V dropped 3 bases and J dropped 7; count of bases not matched to a gene: 6. The CDR3 length is 15 residues. CDR1 is SNHLY, CDR2 FYNNEI, per germline.

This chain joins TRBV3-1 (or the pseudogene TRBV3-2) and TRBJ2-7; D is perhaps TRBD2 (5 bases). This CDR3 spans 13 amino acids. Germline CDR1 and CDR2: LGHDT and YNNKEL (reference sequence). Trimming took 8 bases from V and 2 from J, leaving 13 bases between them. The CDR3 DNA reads TGTGCCAGCCGGTCGGGGTCTACCTACGAGCAGTACTTC. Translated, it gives CASRSGSTYEQYF.

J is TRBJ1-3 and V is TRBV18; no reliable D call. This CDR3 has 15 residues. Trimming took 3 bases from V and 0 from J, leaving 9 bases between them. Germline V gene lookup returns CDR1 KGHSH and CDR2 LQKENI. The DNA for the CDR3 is TGTGCCAGCTCACCCGAACACAGCTCTGGAAACACCATATATTTT. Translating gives CASSPEHSSGNTIYF.

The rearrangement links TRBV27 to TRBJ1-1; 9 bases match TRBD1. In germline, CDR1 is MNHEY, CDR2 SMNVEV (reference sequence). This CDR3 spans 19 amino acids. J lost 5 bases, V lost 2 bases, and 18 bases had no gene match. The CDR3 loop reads CASSLRNRGRRDVWTEAFF. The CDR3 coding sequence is TGTGCCAGCAGTTTAAGGAACAGGGGGCGTAGAGATGTGTGGACTGAAGCTTTCTTT.

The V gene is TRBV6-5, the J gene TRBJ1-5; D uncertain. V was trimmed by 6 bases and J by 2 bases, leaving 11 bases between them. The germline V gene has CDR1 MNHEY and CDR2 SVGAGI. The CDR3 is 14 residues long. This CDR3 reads CASRPDRGNQPQHF. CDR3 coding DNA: TGTGCCAGCAGACCAGACCGGGGCAATCAGCCCCAGCATTTT.

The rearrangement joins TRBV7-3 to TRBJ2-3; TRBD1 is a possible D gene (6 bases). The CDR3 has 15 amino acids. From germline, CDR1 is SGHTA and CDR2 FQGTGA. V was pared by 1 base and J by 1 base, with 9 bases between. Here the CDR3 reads CASSLSGTRTDTQYF. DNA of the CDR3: TGTGCCAGCAGCTTAAGTGGGACACGCACAGATACGCAGTATTTT.

CDR3 nucleotides: TGTGCCAGCAGCGTATTGGGGGGTACAGATACGCAGTATTTT. Residues: CASSVLGGTDTQYF. The chain employs TRBV9 and TRBJ2-3; D may be TRBD2 (6 bases). CDR3 length: 14 residues. V was pared by 1 base and J by 3 bases, with 9 bases between. The germline gives CDR1 SGDLS, CDR2 YYNGEE.

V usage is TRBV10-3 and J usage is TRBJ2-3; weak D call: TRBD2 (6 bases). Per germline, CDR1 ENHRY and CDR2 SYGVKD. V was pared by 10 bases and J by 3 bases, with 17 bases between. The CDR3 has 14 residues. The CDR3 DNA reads TGTGCCACTGCACTAGCTGCGGCGACAGATACGCAGTATTTT. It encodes CATALAAATDTQYF.

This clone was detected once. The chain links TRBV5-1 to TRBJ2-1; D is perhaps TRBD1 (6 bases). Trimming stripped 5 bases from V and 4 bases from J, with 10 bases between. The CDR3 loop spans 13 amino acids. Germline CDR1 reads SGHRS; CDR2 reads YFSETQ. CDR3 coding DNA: TGCGCCAGCAGACAGGGAGCGTACAATGAGCAGTTCTTC. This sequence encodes CASRQGAYNEQFF.